Below, 14 T cell receptor beta chains from the same sample are listed, as sequenced in a study of vaccination effects on CD4 cells after COVID-19. Only in-frame clones appear in the TCRdb table, and some are missing; sequencing was by immunoSEQ multiplex PCR. The sample consists of tens of thousands of clones, 55% to 75% of them appearing once. These TCRs are of unknown antigen specificity. CD4+ T cells specific for antigen were expanded with viral peptide pools by the ViraFEST assay before sequencing. Culturing for more than 9 days preceded CD4+ T cell isolation. Vaccinated recipients, who were negative for nucleocapsid antibodies, had no history of SARS-CoV-2 infection. The sequencing here drew on CD4+ T cells from PBMCs cultured with HCoV-NL63 spike peptides, taken before COVID-19 vaccination. Receptor source: a human donor who received a COVID-19 vaccine.

The chain links TRBV4-1 to TRBJ1-2; D might be TRBD1 (5 bases). The ends were cut back, 1 base at V and 5 bases at J, with 11 bases in the middle. CDR1 and CDR2 from the germline V gene are MGHRA and YSYEKL. This CDR3 is built from 14 residues. The CDR3 sequence is CASSQVLGGYGYTF. As DNA, the CDR3 is TGCGCCAGCAGCCAAGTCCTCGGGGGGTATGGCTACACCTTC.

This rearrangement joins TRBV28 to TRBJ1-4; no clear D. V was clipped by 2 bases and J by 13 bases, with 8 bases between them. Germline loops: CDR1 MDHEN, CDR2 SYDVKM. This CDR3 is built from 11 residues. This CDR3 is CASSLEGGLFF. CDR3 DNA sequence: TGTGCCAGCAGTTTAGAAGGCGGACTGTTTTTT.

The chain recombines TRBV19 with TRBJ1-1, with D unclear. The CDR3 spans 14 residues. In germline, CDR1 is LNHDA, CDR2 SQIVND (reference sequence). Trimming shortened V by 5 bases and J by 0 bases, and 10 bases separated the two germline ends. The CDR3 sequence is CASSSGRLNTEAFF. The CDR3 region has the DNA TGTGCCAGTAGTTCGGGCCGTCTGAACACTGAAGCTTTCTTT.

The gene calls are TRBV5-5 and TRBJ1-1, with TRBD1 matching 11 bases. The CDR3 has 14 residues. Germline CDR1 is SGHKS and CDR2 is YYEKEE (reference sequence). The V segment lost 3 bases and the J segment 5 bases; nucleotides outside the gene matches: 3. In DNA form, the CDR3 reads TGTGCCAGCAGCTGGGGACAGGGGGTAACTGAAGCTTTCTTT. Translation: CASSWGQGVTEAFF.

The V call is TRBV29-1, the J call TRBJ1-2; D unclear. Germline V lookup: CDR1 SQVTM, CDR2 ANQGSEA. Deletions cut 4 bases from V and 3 bases from J, with 9 bases between. The CDR3 loop spans 12 amino acids. CDR3: CSVGREDYGYTF. The DNA of the CDR3 is TGCAGCGTTGGGCGGGAAGACTATGGCTACACCTTC.

V and J are TRBV7-9 and TRBJ1-1; D not resolved. The germline V and J ends were trimmed by 1 base and 10 bases, with 13 bases remaining between them. The CDR3 length is 13 residues. CDR1 is SEHNR and CDR2 is FQNEAQ in the germline V gene (reference sequence). This chain's CDR3 is CASSLVGPSGAFF. DNA for the CDR3: TGTGCCAGCAGCTTAGTCGGGCCAAGTGGAGCTTTCTTT.

The rearrangement joins TRBV12-3 or TRBV12-4 to TRBJ2-3; possible D gene TRBD1, 6 bases. Trimming cost V 6 bases and J 5 bases, with 9 bases left between them. The CDR3 contains 12 residues. Here the CDR3 reads CASSPRGDTQYF. The CDR3 DNA reads TGTGCCAGCAGCCCCAGGGGAGATACGCAGTATTTT.

The gene calls are TRBV11-2 and TRBJ2-1, with TRBD2 matching 14 bases. The CDR3 has 15 amino acids. Germline V gene sequence: CDR1 SGHAT, CDR2 FQNNGV. The junction had 3 bases not matched to a gene; V was cut back by 3 bases and J by 8 bases. For the CDR3, the DNA is TGTGCCAGCAGCTTGACTAGCGGGAGGGGTTATGAGCAGTTCTTC. Amino acids: CASSLTSGRGYEQFF.

This clone appeared a few times. The V and J genes are TRBV6-5 and TRBJ2-7; no clear D. Trimming removed 1 base at V and 0 bases at J, with 10 bases between. Germline assignment: CDR1 MNHEY and CDR2 SVGAGI. The length of the CDR3 is 15 residues. The CDR3 sequence: CASSYFTGLSYEQYF. CDR3 in DNA: TGTGCCAGCAGTTACTTTACCGGTCTCTCCTACGAGCAGTACTTC.

The V and J genes are TRBV30 and TRBJ1-1, with D maybe TRBD1 (6 bases). Trimming shortened V by 3 bases and J by 1 base, and 9 bases separated the two germline ends. CDR1 GTSNPN and CDR2 SVGIG come from the germline V gene (reference sequence). This CDR3 contains 13 residues. The CDR3 nucleotides read TGTGCCTGGAGGGACAGCTCGAACACTGAAGCTTTCTTT. Protein product: CAWRDSSNTEAFF.

The chain carries TRBV6-1 and TRBJ2-7; TRBD2 matches at 11 bases. V was pared by 3 bases and J by 8 bases, with 9 bases of the junction left unmatched. Germline CDR1 MNHNS, CDR2 SASEGT. There are 15 residues in the CDR3. This CDR3 is CASSDIAGGPVKQYF. The CDR3 DNA is TGTGCCAGCAGTGACATAGCGGGAGGGCCTGTAAAGCAGTACTTC.

This clone was detected only a few times. This chain uses TRBV4-2 with TRBJ2-1; 8 bases map to TRBD2. V was pared by 7 bases and J by 3 bases, with 5 bases of the junction left unmatched. This CDR3 comprises 14 residues. The germline gives CDR1 LGHNA, CDR2 YNFKEQ. CDR3 region: CASTLSGSYNEQFF. DNA of the CDR3: TGTGCCAGCACTCTGAGCGGGAGCTACAATGAGCAGTTCTTC.

The chain recombines TRBV29-1 with TRBJ1-2; 7 bases fit TRBD1. This CDR3 has 13 residues. With 4 bases clipped from V and 1 base from J, the junction kept 3 bases outside the gene matches. Germline V gene sequence: CDR1 SQVTM, CDR2 ANQGSEA. The CDR3 coding sequence is TGCAGCGTTGCGACAGGGAATAACTATGGCTACACCTTC. Its protein product is CSVATGNNYGYTF. Variable domain in full (rest from reference TRBV29-1 and TRBJ1-2): SAVISQKPSRDICQRGTSLTIQCQVDSQVTMMFWYRQQPGQSLTLIATANQGSEATYESGFVIDKFPISRPNLTFSTLTVSNMSPEDSSIYLCSVATGNNYGYTFGSGTRLTVV.

This chain links TRBV5-4 with TRBJ1-2; possible D gene TRBD1, 5 bases. The CDR3 is 14 amino acids. Germline loops: CDR1 SGHNT, CDR2 YYREEE (reference sequence). The V gene lost 6 bases and the J gene lost 8 bases, with 20 bases spanning the gap. The CDR3 protein is CASTRAGRDGGYTF. CDR3 in DNA: TGTGCCAGCACCAGGGCCGGGAGGGATGGGGGCTACACCTTC.